This T cell receptor (beta chain) was captured in a study of graft-versus-host responses after intestinal transplantation. Whole-study context: Tacrolimus and steroids were given for around 3 years to all recipients after anti-thymocyte globulin induction. Study-wide points: Researchers found GvH clones in recipient marrow, and some showed up first in ileum or blood. The highest levels of circulating GvH clones went along with early declines in HvG clones after transplant.

For this clone: Antigen specificity is unknown.

V lost 0 bases, J lost 10 bases, and 11 bases lay in between. The length of the CDR3 is 13 residues. Germline values: CDR1 SGHVS, CDR2 FNYEAQ. Using immunoSEQ multiplex PCR, the repertoire was profiled, and TCRdb retains in-frame clones only, with some absent. This table has 85,000 to 100,000 clones, 85% to 95% appearing once. Sequencing used unstimulated CD8+ T cells sorted from spleen or lymph node cells, obtained before intestinal transplant. The V call is TRBV7-6, the J call TRBJ2-3, with D maybe TRBD2 (7 bases). The sequence was obtained from a human donor who received an intestinal transplant. This CDR3 reads CASSLAVGGAQYF. The DNA of the CDR3 is TGTGCCAGCAGCTTAGCCGTAGGGGGGGCGCAGTATTTT.